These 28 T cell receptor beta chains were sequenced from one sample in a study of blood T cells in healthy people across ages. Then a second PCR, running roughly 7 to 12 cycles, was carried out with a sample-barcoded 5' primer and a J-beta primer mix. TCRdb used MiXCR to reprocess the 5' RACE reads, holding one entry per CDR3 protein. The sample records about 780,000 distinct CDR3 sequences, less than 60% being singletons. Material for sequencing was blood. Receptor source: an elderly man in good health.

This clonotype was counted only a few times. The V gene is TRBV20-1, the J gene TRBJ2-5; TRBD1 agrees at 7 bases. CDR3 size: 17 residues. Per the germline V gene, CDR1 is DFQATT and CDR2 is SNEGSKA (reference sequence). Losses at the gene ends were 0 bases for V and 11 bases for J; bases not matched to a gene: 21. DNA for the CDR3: TGCAGTGCTAGAGATGCTCAGGGACAGCAGTATTACAATGAGCAGTACTTC. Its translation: CSARDAQGQQYYNEQYF.

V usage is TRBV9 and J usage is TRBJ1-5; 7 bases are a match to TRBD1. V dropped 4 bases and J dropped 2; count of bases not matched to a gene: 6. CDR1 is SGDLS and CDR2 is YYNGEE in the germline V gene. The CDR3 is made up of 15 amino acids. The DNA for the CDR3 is TGTGCCAGCAGCCCCTACGGACAGGGCAATCAGCCCCAGCATTTT. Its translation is CASSPYGQGNQPQHF.

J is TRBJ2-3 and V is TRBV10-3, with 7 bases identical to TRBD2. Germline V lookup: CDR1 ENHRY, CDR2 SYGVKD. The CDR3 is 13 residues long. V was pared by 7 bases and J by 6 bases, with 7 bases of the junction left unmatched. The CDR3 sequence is CAINGGSKDTQYF. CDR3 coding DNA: TGTGCCATCAATGGCGGGAGTAAGGATACGCAGTATTTT.

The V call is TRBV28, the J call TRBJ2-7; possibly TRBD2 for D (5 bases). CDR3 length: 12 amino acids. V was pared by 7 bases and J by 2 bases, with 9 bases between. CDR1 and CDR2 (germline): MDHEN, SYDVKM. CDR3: CASTGSTYEQYF. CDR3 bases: TGTGCCAGCACTGGGAGCACCTACGAGCAGTACTTC.

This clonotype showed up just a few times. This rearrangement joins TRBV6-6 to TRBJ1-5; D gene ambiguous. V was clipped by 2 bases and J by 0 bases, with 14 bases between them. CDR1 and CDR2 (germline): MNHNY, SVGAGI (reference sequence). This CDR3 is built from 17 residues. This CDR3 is CASSYGFSLYSNQPQHF. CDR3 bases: TGTGCCAGCAGTTACGGCTTTAGTTTGTATAGCAATCAGCCCCAGCATTTT.

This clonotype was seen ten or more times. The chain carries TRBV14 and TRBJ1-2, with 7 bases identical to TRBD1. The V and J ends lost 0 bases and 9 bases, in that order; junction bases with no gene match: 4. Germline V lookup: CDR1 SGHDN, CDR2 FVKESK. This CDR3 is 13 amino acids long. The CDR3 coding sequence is TGTGCCAGCAGCCAAGATTACAGGGGTCGCTACACCTTC. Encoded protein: CASSQDYRGRYTF.

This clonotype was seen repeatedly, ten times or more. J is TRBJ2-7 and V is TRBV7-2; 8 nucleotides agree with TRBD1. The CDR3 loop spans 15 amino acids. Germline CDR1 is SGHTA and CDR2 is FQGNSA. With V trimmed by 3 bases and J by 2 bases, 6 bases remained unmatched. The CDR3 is CASSLEGTGAYEQYF. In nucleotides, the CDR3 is TGTGCCAGCAGCTTGGAGGGGACAGGTGCCTACGAGCAGTACTTC.

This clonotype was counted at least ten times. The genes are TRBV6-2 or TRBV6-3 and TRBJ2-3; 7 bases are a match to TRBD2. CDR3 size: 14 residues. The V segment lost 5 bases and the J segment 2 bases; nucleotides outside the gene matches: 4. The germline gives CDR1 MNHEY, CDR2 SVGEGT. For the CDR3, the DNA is TGTGCCAGCAGTGACCTAGCGGCCACAGATACGCAGTATTTT. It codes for CASSDLAATDTQYF.

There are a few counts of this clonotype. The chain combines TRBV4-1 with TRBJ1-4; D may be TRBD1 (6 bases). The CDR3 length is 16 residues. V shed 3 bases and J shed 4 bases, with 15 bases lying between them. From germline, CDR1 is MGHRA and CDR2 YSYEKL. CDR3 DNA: TGCGCCAGCAGCCACCAGTGGCAGGGGAGTAATGAAAAACTGTTTTTT. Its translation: CASSHQWQGSNEKLFF.

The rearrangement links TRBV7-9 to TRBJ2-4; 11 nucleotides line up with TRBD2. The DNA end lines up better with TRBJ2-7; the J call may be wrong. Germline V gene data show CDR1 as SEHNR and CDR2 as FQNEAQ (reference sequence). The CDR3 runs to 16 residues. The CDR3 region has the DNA TGTGCCAGCAGCCCGAGTCCACTAGCGGGAGCTGGCGAGCAGTACTTC. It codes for CASSPSPLAGAGEQYF.

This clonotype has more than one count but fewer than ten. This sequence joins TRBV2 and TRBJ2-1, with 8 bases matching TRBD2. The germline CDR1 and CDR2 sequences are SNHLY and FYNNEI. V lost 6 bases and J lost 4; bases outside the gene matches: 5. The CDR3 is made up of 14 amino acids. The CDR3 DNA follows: TGTGCCAGCAGGGCCGGGGGGGTATACAATGAGCAGTTCTTC. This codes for CASRAGGVYNEQFF.

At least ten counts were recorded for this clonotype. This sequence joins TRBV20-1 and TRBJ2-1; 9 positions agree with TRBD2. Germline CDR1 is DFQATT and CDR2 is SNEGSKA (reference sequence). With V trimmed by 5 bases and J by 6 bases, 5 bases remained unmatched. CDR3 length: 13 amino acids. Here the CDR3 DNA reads TGCAGTGCTTTAGCGGGAGATGGCAATGAGCAGTTCTTC. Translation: CSALAGDGNEQFF.

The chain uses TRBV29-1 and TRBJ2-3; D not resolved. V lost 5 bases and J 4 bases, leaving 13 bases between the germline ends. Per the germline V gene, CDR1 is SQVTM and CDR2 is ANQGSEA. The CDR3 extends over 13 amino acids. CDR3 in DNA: TGCAGCGTTTATAGAGATAGCCCAGATACGCAGTATTTT. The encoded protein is CSVYRDSPDTQYF.

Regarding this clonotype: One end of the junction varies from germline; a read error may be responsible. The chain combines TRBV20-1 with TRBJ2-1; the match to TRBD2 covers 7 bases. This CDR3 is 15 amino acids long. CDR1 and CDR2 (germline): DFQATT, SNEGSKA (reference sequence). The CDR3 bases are TGCAGTGCTAGAGGAAGAGGGACTAACTACAATGAGCAGTTATTC. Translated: CSARGRGTNYNEQLF.

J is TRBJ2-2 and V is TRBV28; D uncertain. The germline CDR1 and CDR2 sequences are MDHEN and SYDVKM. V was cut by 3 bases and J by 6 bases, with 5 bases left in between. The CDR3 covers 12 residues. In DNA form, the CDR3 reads TGTGCCAGCAGTTTCAACGCCGGGGAGCTGTTTTTT. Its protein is CASSFNAGELFF. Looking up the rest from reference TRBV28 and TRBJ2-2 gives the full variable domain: DVKVTQSSRYLVKRTGEKVFLECVQDMDHENMFWYRQDPGLGLRLIYFSYDVKMKEKGDIPEGYSVSREKKERFSLILESASTNQTSMYLCASSFNAGELFFGEGSRLTVL.

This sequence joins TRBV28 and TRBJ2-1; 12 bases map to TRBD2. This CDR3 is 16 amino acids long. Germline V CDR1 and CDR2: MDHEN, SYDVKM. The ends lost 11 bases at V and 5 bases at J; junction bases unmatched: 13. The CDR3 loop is CAGTIRTSGVHNEQFF. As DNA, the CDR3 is TGTGCCGGCACTATCCGGACTAGCGGGGTCCACAATGAGCAGTTCTTC.

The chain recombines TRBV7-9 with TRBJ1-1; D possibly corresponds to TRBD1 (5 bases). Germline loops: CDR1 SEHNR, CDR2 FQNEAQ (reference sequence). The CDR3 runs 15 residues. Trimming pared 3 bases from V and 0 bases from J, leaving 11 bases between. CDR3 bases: TGTGCCAGCAGCTTTCAGGGCGATATGAACACTGAAGCTTTCTTT. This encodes CASSFQGDMNTEAFF. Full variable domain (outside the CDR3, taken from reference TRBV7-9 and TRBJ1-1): DTGVSQNPRHKITKRGQNVTFRCDPISEHNRLYWYRQTLGQGPEFLTYFQNEAQLEKSRLLSDRFSAERPKGSFSTLEIQRTEQGDSAMYLCASSFQGDMNTEAFFGQGTRLTVV.

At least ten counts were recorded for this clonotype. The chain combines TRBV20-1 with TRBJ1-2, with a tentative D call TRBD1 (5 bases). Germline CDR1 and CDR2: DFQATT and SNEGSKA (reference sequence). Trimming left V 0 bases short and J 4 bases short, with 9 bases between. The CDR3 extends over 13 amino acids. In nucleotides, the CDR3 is TGCAGTGCTAGAGAGCAGGGAAGCTATGGCTACACCTTC. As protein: CSAREQGSYGYTF.

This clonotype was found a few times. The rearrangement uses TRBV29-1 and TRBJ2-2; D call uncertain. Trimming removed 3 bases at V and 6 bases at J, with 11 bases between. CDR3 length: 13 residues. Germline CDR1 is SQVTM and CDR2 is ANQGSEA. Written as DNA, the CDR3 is TGCAGCGTTGATCCCTCTCGCGCCGGGGAGCTGTTTTTT. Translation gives CSVDPSRAGELFF.

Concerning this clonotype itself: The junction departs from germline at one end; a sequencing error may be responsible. CDR3 residues: CAGRLLEDTEAFF. In DNA, the CDR3 is TGTGCCGGCAGGCTCCTAGAGGACACTGAAGCTTTCTTT. This rearrangement joins TRBV12-3 or TRBV12-4 to TRBJ1-1; D unclear. This CDR3 is 13 amino acids long.

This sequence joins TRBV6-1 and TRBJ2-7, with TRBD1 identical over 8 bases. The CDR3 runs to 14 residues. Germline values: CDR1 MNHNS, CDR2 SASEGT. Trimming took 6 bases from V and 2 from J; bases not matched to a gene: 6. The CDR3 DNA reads TGTGCCAGCAGGGGGGACAGGAGCGCCTACGAGCAGTACTTC. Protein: CASRGDRSAYEQYF.

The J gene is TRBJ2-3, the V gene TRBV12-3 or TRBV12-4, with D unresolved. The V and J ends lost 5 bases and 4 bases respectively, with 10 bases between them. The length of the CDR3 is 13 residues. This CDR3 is CASSVVVADTQYF. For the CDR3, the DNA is TGTGCCAGCAGTGTAGTTGTCGCAGATACGCAGTATTTT.

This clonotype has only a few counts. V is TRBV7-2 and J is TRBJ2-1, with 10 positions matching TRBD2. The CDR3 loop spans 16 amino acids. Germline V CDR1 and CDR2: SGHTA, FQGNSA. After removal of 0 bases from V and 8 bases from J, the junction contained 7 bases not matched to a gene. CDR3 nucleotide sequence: TGTGCCAGCAGCTTAGCTTCTAGCGGGAGTCTGCATGAGCAGTTCTTC. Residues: CASSLASSGSLHEQFF. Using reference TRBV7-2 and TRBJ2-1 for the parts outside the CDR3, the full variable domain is GAGVSQSPSNKVTEKGKDVELRCDPISGHTALYWYRQSLGQGLEFLIYFQGNSAPDKSGLPSDRFSAERTGGSVSTLTIQRTQQEDSAVYLCASSLASSGSLHEQFFGPGTRLTVL.

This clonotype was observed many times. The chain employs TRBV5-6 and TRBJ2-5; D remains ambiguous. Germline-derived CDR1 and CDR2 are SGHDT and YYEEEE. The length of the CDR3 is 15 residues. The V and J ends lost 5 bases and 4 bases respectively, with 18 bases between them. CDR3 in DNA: TGTGCCAGCAGTCCCCCCCTAGGAGAGAGAGAGACCCAGTACTTC. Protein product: CASSPPLGERETQYF.

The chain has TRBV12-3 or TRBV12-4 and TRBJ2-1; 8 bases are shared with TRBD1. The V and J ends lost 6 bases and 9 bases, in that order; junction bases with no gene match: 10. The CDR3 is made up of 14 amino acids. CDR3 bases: TGTGCCAGCAGCCAGGACAGGGTCTCAGGTGAGCAGTTCTTC. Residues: CASSQDRVSGEQFF.

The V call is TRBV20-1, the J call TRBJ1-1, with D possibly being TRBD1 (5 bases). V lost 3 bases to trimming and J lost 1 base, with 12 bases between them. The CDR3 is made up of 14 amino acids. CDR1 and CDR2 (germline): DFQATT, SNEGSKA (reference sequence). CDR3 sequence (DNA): TGCAGTGCTAGCCCCGGGACGGGGAACACTGAAGCTTTCTTT. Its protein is CSASPGTGNTEAFF.

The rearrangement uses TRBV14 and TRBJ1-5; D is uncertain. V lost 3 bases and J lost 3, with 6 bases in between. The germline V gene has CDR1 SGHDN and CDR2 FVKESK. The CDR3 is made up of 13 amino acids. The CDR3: CASSHSHNQPQHF. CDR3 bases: TGTGCCAGCAGCCATTCCCACAATCAGCCCCAGCATTTT.

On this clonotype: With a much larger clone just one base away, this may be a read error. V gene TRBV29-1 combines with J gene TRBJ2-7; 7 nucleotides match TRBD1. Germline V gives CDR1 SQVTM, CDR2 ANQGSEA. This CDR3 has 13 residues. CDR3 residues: CSVERDSSYVQYF. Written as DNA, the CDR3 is TGCAGCGTGGAGAGGGACAGCTCCTACGTGCAGTACTTC.